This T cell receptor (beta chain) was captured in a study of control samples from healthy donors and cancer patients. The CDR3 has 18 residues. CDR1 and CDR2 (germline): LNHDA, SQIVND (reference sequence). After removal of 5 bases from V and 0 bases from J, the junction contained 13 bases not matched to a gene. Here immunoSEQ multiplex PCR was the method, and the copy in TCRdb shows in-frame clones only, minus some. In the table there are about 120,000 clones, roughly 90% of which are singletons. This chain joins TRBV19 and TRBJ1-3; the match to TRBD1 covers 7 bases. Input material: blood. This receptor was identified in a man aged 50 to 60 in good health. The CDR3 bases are TGTGCCAGTAGTGTCTTTTTCCGACAGGGTCGCTCTGGAAACACCATATATTTT. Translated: CASSVFFRQGRSGNTIYF.